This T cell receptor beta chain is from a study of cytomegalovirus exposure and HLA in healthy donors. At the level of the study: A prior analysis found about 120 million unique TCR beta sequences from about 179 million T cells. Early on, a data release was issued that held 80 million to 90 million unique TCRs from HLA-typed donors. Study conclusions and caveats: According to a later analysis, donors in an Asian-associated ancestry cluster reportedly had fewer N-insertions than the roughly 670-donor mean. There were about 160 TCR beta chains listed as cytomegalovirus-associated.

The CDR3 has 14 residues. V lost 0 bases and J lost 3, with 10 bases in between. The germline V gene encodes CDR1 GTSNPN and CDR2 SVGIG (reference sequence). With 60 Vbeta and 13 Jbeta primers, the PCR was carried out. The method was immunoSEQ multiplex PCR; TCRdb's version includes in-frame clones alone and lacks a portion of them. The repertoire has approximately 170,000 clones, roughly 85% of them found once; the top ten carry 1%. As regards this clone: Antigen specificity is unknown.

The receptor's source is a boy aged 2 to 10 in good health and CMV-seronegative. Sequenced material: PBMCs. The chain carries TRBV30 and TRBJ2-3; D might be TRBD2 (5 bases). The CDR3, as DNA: TGTGCCTGGAGTGTACTTCGCGGGACAGATACGCAGTATTTT. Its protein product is CAWSVLRGTDTQYF. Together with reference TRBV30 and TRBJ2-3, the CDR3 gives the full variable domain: SQTIHQWPATLVQPVGSPLSLECTVEGTSNPNLYWYRQAAGRGLQLLFYSVGIGQISSEVPQNLSASRPQDRQFILSSKKLLLSDSGFYLCAWSVLRGTDTQYFGPGTRLTVL.